This TCR beta chain was documented in a study of beta chain features in type 1 diabetes. As to this clone: Antigen unknown.

All of the isolated RNA was reverse transcribed, so expressed TCRB transcripts were sequenced. The protocol was immunoSEQ multiplex PCR, while the TCRdb copy is restricted to in-frame clones and leaves out a portion. The sample yields around 250,000 clones, approximately 13% seen once. Using CD45RO/CCR7/CD25/CD127/CD95/CD27, CD4+ naive, central memory, regulatory and stem cell-like memory cells were sorted. Germline V gives CDR1 SGHDT, CDR2 YYEEEE. The CDR3 spans 14 residues. V trimming: 3 bases; J trimming: 8 bases; junction bases outside the gene matches: 5. The study's findings and limits: Shortening that was moderate but significant affected the TCRB CDR3s of Type 1 diabetes patients in all four CD4+ subsets.

Material for sequencing was naive CD4+ T cells from blood. This receptor was obtained from a man under 40 with type 1 diabetes. The chain couples TRBV5-6 to TRBJ1-2; 12 nucleotides agree with TRBD1. The CDR3 reads CASSWGQGANGYTF. The CDR3, as DNA: TGTGCCAGCAGCTGGGGACAGGGGGCGAACGGCTACACCTTC.